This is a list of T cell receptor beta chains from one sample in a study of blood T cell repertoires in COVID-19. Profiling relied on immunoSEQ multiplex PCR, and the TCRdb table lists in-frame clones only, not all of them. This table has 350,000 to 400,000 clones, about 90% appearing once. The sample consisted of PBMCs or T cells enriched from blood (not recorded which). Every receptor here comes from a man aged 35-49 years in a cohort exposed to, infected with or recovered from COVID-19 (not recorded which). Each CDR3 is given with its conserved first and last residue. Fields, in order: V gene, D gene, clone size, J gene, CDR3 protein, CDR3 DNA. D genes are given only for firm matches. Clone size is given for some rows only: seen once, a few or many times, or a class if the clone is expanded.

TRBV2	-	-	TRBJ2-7	CASVLQGIGYEQYF	TGTGCCAGCGTACTACAGGGTATCGGATACGAGCAGTACTTC
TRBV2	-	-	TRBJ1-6	CASRERDRDNSPLHF	TGTGCCAGCAGGGAAAGAGACAGAGATAATTCACCCCTCCACTTT
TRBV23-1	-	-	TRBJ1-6	CASSQTGGRSYNSPLHF	TGCGCCAGCAGTCAAACGGGAGGTCGGTCCTATAATTCACCCCTCCACTTT
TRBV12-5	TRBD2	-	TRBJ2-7	CASRTSGRGNEQYF	TGTGCTAGCCGGACTAGCGGGAGGGGAAACGAGCAGTACTTC
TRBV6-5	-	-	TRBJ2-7	CASTQGLRKEQYF	TGTGCCAGCACACAGGGATTACGAAAGGAGCAGTACTTC
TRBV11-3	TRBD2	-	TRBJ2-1	CASSASGSSYNEQFF	TGTGCCAGCAGCGCTAGCGGAAGCTCCTACAATGAGCAGTTCTTC
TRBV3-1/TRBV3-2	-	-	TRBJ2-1	CASSTRTGQSNSNEQFF	TGTGCCAGCAGCACAAGAACCGGACAATCTAATTCTAATGAGCAGTTCTTC
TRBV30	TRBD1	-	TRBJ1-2	CAWSRDSKTYTF	TGTGCCTGGAGTAGGGACAGTAAAACCTACACCTTC
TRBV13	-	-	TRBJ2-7	CASSPHTRGTYEQYF	TGTGCCAGCAGCCCCCATACTAGGGGGACCTACGAGCAGTACTTC
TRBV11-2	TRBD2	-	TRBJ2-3	CASSHYSGSGNTQYF	TGTGCCAGCAGCCACTACAGCGGGAGTGGAAATACGCAGTATTTT
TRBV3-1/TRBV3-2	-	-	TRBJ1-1	CASSQVGGGNTEAFF	TGTGCCAGCAGCCAAGTGGGAGGGGGGAACACTGAAGCTTTCTTT
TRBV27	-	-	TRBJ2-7	CASSLSDSYSYEQYF	TGTGCCAGCAGTTTATCCGACAGTTACTCCTACGAGCAGTACTTC
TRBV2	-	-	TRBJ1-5	CASSFKGGNQPQHF	TGTGCCAGCAGTTTTAAGGGAGGAAATCAGCCCCAGCATTTT
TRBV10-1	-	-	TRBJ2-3	CASSVGRTSDTQYF	TGCGCCAGCAGTGTTGGGCGGACTTCAGATACGCAGTATTTT
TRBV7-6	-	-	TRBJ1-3	CASSLESGSSGNTIYF	TGTGCCAGCAGCTTAGAGAGCGGTAGCTCTGGAAACACCATATATTTT
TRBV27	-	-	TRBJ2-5	CASRPQIQETQYF	TGTGCCAGCAGACCGCAGATCCAAGAGACCCAGTACTTC
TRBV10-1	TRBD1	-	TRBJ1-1	CASSESRQGRAEAFF	TGCGCCAGCAGTGAGTCCCGACAGGGGCGGGCTGAAGCTTTCTTT
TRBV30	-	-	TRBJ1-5	CAWSFDTNQPQHF	TGTGCCTGGAGCTTCGATACTAATCAGCCCCAGCATTTT
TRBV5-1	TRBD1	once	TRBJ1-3	CASSLGTGETSGNTIYF	TGCGCCAGCAGCTTGGGCACAGGGGAAACCTCTGGAAACACCATATATTTT
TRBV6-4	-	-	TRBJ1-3	CASTFNTIYF	TGTGCCAGCACCTTTAACACCATATATTTT
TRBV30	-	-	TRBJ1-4	CAWSGKEYRDFEKLFF	TGTGCCTGGAGTGGAAAAGAATACAGGGATTTCGAAAAACTGTTTTTT
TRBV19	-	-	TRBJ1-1	CASSSGPQGRAEAFF	TGTGCCAGTAGTTCAGGGCCTCAGGGGAGGGCTGAAGCTTTCTTT
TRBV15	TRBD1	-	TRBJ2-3	CATSEGNRGEWGSTDTQYF	TGTGCCACCAGCGAGGGTAACAGGGGAGAATGGGGCAGCACAGATACGCAGTATTTT
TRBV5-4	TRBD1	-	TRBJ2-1	CASSRQGSDEQFF	TGTGCCAGCAGCCGACAGGGTTCGGATGAGCAGTTCTTC
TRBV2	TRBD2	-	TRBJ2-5	CASSLASGSQETQYF	TGTGCCAGCAGTTTGGCTAGCGGGAGTCAGGAGACCCAGTACTTC
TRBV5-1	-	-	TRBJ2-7	CASRVGQYF	TGCGCCAGCCGGGTGGGGCAGTACTTC
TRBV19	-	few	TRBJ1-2	CASGRDTIYGYTF	TGTGCCAGTGGCCGGGACACCATCTATGGCTACACCTTC